The 11 T cell receptor beta chains presented below share a single source sample, sequenced in a study of T cell repertoires in cytomegalovirus infection. Which antigens these TCRs recognize remains unknown. Each CDR3 protein gets one entry after TCRdb re-called the reads with MiXCR. The sample records roughly 860,000 distinct CDR3 sequences, around a third being singletons. Specimen: cultured CD8+ T cells from PBMCs, collected from culture after CMV antigen stimulation. The source of these receptors is a human donor in good health (CMV status not recorded). Some clones in this sample may be carry-over from other donors' samples.

The sample holds a few counts of this clonotype. The chain employs TRBV7-6 and TRBJ2-6, with 10 bases lining up with TRBD1. J was trimmed by 0 bases and V by 6 bases; bases with no gene match: 11. The CDR3 loop spans 19 amino acids. Germline CDR1 is SGHVS and CDR2 is FNYEAQ. The CDR3 region is CASSTPTGGPGSGANVLTF. The DNA of the CDR3 is TGTGCCAGCAGTACCCCGACAGGGGGCCCTGGCTCTGGGGCCAACGTCCTGACTTTC.

CDR3 coding DNA: TGCGCCAGCAGTGAAGCGGGGGGGCGGATTGAGCAGTACTTC. Translation: CASSEAGGRIEQYF. The rearrangement links TRBV10-2 to TRBJ2-7; 10 bases line up with TRBD2. Germline assignment: CDR1 WSHSY and CDR2 SAAADI. Trimming cost V 3 bases and J 7 bases; bases outside gene matches: 6. The CDR3 covers 14 residues.

The J gene is TRBJ2-5, the V gene TRBV4-1; D remains unclear. The CDR3 runs to 15 residues. Germline V gives CDR1 MGHRA, CDR2 YSYEKL. The V gene lost 0 bases and the J gene lost 4 bases, with 12 bases spanning the gap. CDR3 sequence (DNA): TGCGCCAGCAGCCAAGATCTGGGTAGTAGAGAGACCCAGTACTTC. Protein product: CASSQDLGSRETQYF.

Only a few counts were recorded for this clonotype. The chain recombines TRBV19 with TRBJ1-2; D is undetermined. Trimming removed 6 bases at V and 5 bases at J, with 19 bases between. Per the germline V gene, CDR1 is LNHDA and CDR2 is SQIVND (reference sequence). This CDR3 comprises 15 residues. CDR3 bases: TGTGCCAGTAGATTCTCTGGACGGGCTGGATATGGCTACACCTTC. It is translated as CASRFSGRAGYGYTF.

This clonotype was recorded only once. This rearrangement joins TRBV18 to TRBJ1-2; 7 nucleotides agree with TRBD1. V lost 8 bases, J lost 10 bases, and 16 bases stayed unmatched. CDR1 and CDR2 (germline): KGHSH, LQKENI. CDR3 length: 14 residues. CDR3 coding DNA: TGTGCCAGCACCCTCAAGGGGACAGCCTTTGACTACACCTTC. Translated: CASTLKGTAFDYTF.

This chain uses TRBV27 with TRBJ2-7; TRBD1 might be the D (5 bases). The ends were cut back, 0 bases at V and 5 bases at J, with 23 bases in the middle. CDR1 is MNHEY and CDR2 is SMNVEV in the germline V gene (reference sequence). The CDR3 length is 18 residues. CDR3 coding DNA: TGTGCCAGCAGTTTATCGGGAATTAGGGGCAGGGTAGCCAACGAGCAGTACTTC. Its translation is CASSLSGIRGRVANEQYF.

This clonotype was counted between two and nine times. This chain joins TRBV7-9 and TRBJ2-3; TRBD1 agrees at 7 bases. The CDR3 is 16 amino acids. V shed 1 base, J shed 2 bases, and the junction held 6 bases outside the gene matches. Germline V gene sequence: CDR1 SEHNR, CDR2 FQNEAQ (reference sequence). The CDR3, as DNA: TGTGCCAGCAGCTTAGATGGGGACAGAGACACAGATACGCAGTATTTT. Amino acids: CASSLDGDRDTDTQYF.

The chain links TRBV2 to TRBJ2-3; D ambiguous. The germline V gene encodes CDR1 SNHLY and CDR2 FYNNEI. Trimming removed 10 bases at V and 5 bases at J, with 10 bases between. The CDR3 sequence is 11 residues long. The CDR3 nucleotides are TGTGCCACCCCCTTAGTAGATACGCAGTATTTT. Its protein is CATPLVDTQYF.

The chain has TRBV5-6 and TRBJ2-1; tentatively, D is TRBD1 (5 bases). CDR1 is SGHDT, CDR2 YYEEEE, per germline. The CDR3 spans 15 residues. V lost 0 bases to trimming and J lost 4 bases, with 11 bases between them. CDR3 amino acids: CASSLEGVRYNEQFF. The CDR3 DNA reads TGTGCCAGCAGCTTGGAAGGGGTGCGGTACAATGAGCAGTTCTTC. Using reference TRBV5-6 and TRBJ2-1 for the parts outside the CDR3, the full variable domain is DAGVTQSPTHLIKTRGQQVTLRCSPKSGHDTVSWYQQALGQGPQFIFQYYEEEERQRGNFPDRFSGHQFPNYSSELNVNALLLGDSALYLCASSLEGVRYNEQFFGPGTRLTVL.

The V gene is TRBV7-2, the J gene TRBJ2-1; 7 nucleotides align to TRBD2. The length of the CDR3 is 16 residues. CDR1 is SGHTA, CDR2 FQGNSA, per germline. Trimming cost V 4 bases and J 5 bases; bases outside gene matches: 11. CDR3 nucleotide sequence: TGTGCCAGCAGCTCGACACTAGCGTTCATGGACAATGAGCAGTTCTTC. Residues: CASSSTLAFMDNEQFF.

The rearrangement uses TRBV4-3 and TRBJ1-1; TRBD1 might be the D (5 bases). Trimming removed 5 bases from V and 6 bases from J, with 16 bases in between. Germline V gene data show CDR1 as LGHNA and CDR2 as YSLEER. The CDR3 length is 14 residues. The CDR3, as DNA: TGCGCCAGCAGCTTCCGGGACGAGAGCGCTGAAGCTTTCTTT. Amino acid sequence: CASSFRDESAEAFF.